This entry is about one T cell receptor beta chain. As yet, its antigen is unknown. This CDR3 contains 13 residues. With 0 bases removed from V and 5 bases from J, the gap between germline ends came to 6 bases. Germline CDR1 reads SGHKS; CDR2 reads YYEKEE (reference sequence). These data belong to a study of PD-1 blockade in classical Hodgkin lymphoma. Regarding the study as a whole: Relapsed/refractory patients reportedly had the lowest baseline TCR diversity, below newly diagnosed patients, who were below healthy donors.

Libraries were prepared by immunoSEQ multiplex PCR; TCRdb keeps only in-frame clonotypes and omits some of them. Of about 97,000 clones listed, approximately 88% are singletons. There was relapse after autologous stem cell transplantation in every patient, and there was variation in brentuximab vedotin exposure. This chain uses TRBV5-5 with TRBJ2-1; D gene uncertain. This sequence originates from a human donor with classical Hodgkin lymphoma. The specimen comprised peripheral blood mononuclear cells (PBMCs), sampled at baseline. CDR3 DNA sequence: TGTGCCAGCAGCTTGGAACCCCACAATGAGCAGTTCTTC. Protein sequence: CASSLEPHNEQFF.